This TCR beta chain was retrieved from a study of early T cells in non-severe SARS-CoV-2 infection. Across the whole study: Unsorted whole blood bulk RNA was sequenced, with unpaired chains. The study, taken as a whole, reports: Clonotype matching in VDJdb favored anti-spike CD8 responses and did not capture private and CD4 specificities.

Individual cDNA molecules received unique molecular identifiers during library preparation. From the 5' RACE reads, TCRdb called clonotypes with MiXCR, one entry per CDR3 protein. The sample lists some 55,000 distinct CDR3 sequences; approximately 12% were seen once. This clonotype was picked up a small number of times. The antigen is not known. V was pared by 3 bases and J by 7 bases, with 4 bases between. The germline V gene has CDR1 LGHDT and CDR2 YNNKEL (reference sequence). The CDR3 loop spans 12 amino acids. The chain carries TRBV3-1 and TRBJ1-6; the D is unclear. The TCR was taken from an adult who was a healthcare worker with PCR-confirmed SARS-CoV-2 infection or an uninfected control (not recorded which). Sequenced here: whole blood, sampled at baseline. The CDR3 loop reads CASSQANSPLHF. In nucleotides, the CDR3 is TGTGCCAGCAGCCAGGCAAATTCACCCCTCCACTTT. Looking up the rest from reference TRBV3-1 and TRBJ1-6 gives the full variable domain: DTAVSQTPKYLVTQMGNDKSIKCEQNLGHDTMYWYKQDSKKFLKIMFSYNNKELIINETVPNRFSPKSPDKAHLNLHINSLELGDSAVYFCASSQANSPLHFGNGTRLTVT.